Described below is a single TCR beta chain sequence and its context. It has no known antigen specificity. Base qualities are missing; no much larger clone stands one base away. The record originates from a study of cytomegalovirus exposure and HLA in healthy donors (TCRdb year 2017). Study-wide context: A later analysis indicated that the roughly 130 validation repertoires were generated on the platform also employed for the 670 or so repertoires of the first cohort. The aim of the study was to test whether cataloging public T cell receptors could identify signatures of past pathogen exposure. A separate validation cohort of roughly 130 different subjects was used in addition to the roughly 640-subject first cohort. High-throughput TCR immunosequencing, statistical association of individual TCRs with disease status, and machine learning were combined to predict cytomegalovirus infection status.

General study outcomes and caveats: According to the authors, the approach could potentially be generalized to other disease states and immunological phenotypes. Subsequent analysis determined that TCRs grouped into clusters in the first cohort also showed a tendency toward co-occurrence across the roughly 110 validation repertoires, and 85% to 95% of cluster scores exceeded 0. Across donors, most TCR sequences were observed very rarely, whereas some public TCRs were present in many individuals. A later analysis had no HLA typing for the validation cohort, so co-occurrence there was scored across all 110 or so repertoires. The study listed 150 to 200 TCR beta chains as associated with cytomegalovirus. In vitro tests confirmed that a few of the cytomegalovirus-associated TCR beta chains recognize cytomegalovirus antigens. The classifier was reported to diagnose cytomegalovirus status with high specificity and sensitivity in both the original and validation cohorts.

The germline V gene sets CDR1 to MDHEN and CDR2 to SYDVKM. A distance of 11 bases separates the germline ends of V and J, which lose 6 bases and 2 bases respectively. The CDR3 starts with the cysteine, ends with the phenylalanine, and has 14 residues. Solely the CDR3 DNA is kept, with 42 bases framed from the first base. Libraries were made using the immunoSEQ multiplex PCR assay. In the source study's methods: A statistical classification framework was built to diagnose cytomegalovirus status from the catalog of TCR beta chain sequences. Imported from immuneACCESS, the table was reduced by TCRdb to in-frame sequences with V and J called. These copies leave out some clones; in studies compared against another copy, an unresolved V gene accounts for under half, and the cause of the remainder is not known. The DNA was the basis for D and trimming; V, J and clone size are from that table. The sample has over 150,000 clones on record, about 85% of them singletons. The ten top clones hold about 15% of the sample.

Separate from the approximately 670-subject first cohort, the validation cohort of roughly 110 subjects was the group to which the donors belonged. The receptor was isolated from a man between 18 and 29 years old in good health and CMV-seropositive. The V and J segments used are TRBV28 and TRBJ1-3; the D gene cannot be resolved reliably. Sequencing used PBMCs. CDR3 reads: CASSETFTGNTIYF. The DNA sequence follows: TGTGCCAGCAGCGAGACATTTACTGGAAACACCATATATTTT.